The source of this T cell receptor (beta chain) is a study of sequential checkpoint blockade in melanoma. The CDR3 sequence is 18 residues long. The germline V gene encodes CDR1 SGHTA and CDR2 FQGTGA. Losses at the gene ends were 0 bases for V and 0 bases for J; bases not matched to a gene: 9. The method was immunoSEQ multiplex PCR; TCRdb's version includes in-frame clones alone and lacks a portion of them. The data contain about 18,000 clones, about 69% of them singletons. Treatment defined: randomized to nivolumab then ipilimumab (arm A) or the reverse (arm B). Live CD3+CD8+ CD19− CD56− cells were sorted from PBMCs.

Sequenced material: CD8+ T cells sorted from blood (inferred from file names), taken from a patient given nivolumab and ipilimumab in sequence. The chain employs TRBV7-3 and TRBJ1-1; TRBD1 aligns across 8 bases. The sequence derives from a human donor with melanoma. In DNA, the CDR3 is TGTGCCAGCAGCTTAACGGGACAGGCGGGCTCGATGAACACTGAAGCTTTCTTT. Its protein is CASSLTGQAGSMNTEAFF.